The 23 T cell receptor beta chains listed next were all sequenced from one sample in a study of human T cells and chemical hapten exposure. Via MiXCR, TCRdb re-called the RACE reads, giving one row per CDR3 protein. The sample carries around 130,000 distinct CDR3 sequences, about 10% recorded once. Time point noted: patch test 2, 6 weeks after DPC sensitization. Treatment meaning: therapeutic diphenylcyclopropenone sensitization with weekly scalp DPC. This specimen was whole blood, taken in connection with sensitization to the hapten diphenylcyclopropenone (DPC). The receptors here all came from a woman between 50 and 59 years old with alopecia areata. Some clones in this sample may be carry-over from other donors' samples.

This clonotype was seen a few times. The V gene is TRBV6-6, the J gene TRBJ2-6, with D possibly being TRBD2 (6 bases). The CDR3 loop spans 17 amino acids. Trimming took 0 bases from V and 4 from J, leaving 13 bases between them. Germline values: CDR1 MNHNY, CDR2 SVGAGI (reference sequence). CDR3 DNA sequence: TGTGCCAGCAGTTACTCGAGCGGACTAAGGGGGGCCAACGTCCTGACTTTC. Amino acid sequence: CASSYSSGLRGANVLTF.

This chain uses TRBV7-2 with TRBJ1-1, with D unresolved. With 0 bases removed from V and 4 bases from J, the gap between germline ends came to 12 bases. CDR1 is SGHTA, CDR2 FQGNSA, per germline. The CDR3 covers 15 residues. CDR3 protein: CASSLAGREGTEAFF. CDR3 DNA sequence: TGTGCCAGCAGCTTAGCAGGGAGGGAGGGCACTGAAGCTTTCTTT.

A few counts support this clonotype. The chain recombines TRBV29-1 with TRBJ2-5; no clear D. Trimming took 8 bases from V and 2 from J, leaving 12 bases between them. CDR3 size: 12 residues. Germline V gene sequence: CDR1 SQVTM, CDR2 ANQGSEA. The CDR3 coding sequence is TGCAGCTCCAGAATGGGACAAGAGACCCAGTACTTC. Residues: CSSRMGQETQYF.

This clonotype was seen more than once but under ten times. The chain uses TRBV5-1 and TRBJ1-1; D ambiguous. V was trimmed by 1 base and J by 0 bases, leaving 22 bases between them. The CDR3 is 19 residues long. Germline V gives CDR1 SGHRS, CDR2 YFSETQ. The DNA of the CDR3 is TGCGCCAGCAGCTTGCGGCCCGGGTCGGACGGATCGATGAACACTGAAGCTTTCTTT. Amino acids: CASSLRPGSDGSMNTEAFF.

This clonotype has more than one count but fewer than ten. In DNA, the CDR3 is TGTGCCAGCAGCTCCGGGTCGGATGAGCAGTTCTTC. It yields the protein CASSSGSDEQFF. The J gene is TRBJ2-1, the V gene TRBV7-3; D gene unclear. Per the germline V gene, CDR1 is SGHTA and CDR2 is FQGTGA. V was pared by 4 bases and J by 8 bases, with 9 bases between. The CDR3 contains 12 residues.

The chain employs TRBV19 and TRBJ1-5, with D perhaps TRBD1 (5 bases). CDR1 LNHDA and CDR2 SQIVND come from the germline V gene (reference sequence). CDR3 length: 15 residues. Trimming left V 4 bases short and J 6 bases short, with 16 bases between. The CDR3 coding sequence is TGTGCCAGTAGTAGTATCTCCGGCGGGGGTCAGCCCCAGCATTTT. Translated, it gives CASSSISGGGQPQHF.

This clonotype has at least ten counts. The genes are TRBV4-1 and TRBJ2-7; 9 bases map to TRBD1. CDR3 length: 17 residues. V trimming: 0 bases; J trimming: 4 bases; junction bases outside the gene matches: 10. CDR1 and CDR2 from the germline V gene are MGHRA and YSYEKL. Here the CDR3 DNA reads TGCGCCAGCAGCCAAGATGTCGGCGGGACAGGGTTTTACGAGCAGTACTTC. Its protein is CASSQDVGGTGFYEQYF.

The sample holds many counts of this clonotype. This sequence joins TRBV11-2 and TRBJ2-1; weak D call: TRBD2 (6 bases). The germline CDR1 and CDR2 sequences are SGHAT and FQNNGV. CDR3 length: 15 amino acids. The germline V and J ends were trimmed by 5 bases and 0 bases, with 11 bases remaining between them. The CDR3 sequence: CASSPTSDSYNEQFF. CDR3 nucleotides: TGTGCCAGCAGCCCGACTAGTGACTCCTACAATGAGCAGTTCTTC. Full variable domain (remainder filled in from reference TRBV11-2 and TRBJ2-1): EAGVAQSPRYKIIEKRQSVAFWCNPISGHATLYWYQQILGQGPKLLIQFQNNGVVDDSQLPKDRFSAERLKGVDSTLKIQPAKLEDSAVYLCASSPTSDSYNEQFFGPGTRLTVL.

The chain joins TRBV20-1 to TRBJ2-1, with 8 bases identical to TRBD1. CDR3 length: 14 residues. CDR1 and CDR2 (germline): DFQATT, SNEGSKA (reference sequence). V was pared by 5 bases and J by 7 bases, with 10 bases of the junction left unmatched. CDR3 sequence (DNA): TGCAGTGCTTCTCGCCAGACAGGGGAAAATGAGCAGTTCTTC. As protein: CSASRQTGENEQFF.

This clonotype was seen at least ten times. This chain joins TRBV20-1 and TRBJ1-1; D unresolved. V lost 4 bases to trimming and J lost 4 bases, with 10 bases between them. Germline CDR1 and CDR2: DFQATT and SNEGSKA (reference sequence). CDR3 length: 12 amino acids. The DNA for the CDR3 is TGCAGTGCTAAACGAGGCAGCACTGAAGCTTTCTTT. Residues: CSAKRGSTEAFF.

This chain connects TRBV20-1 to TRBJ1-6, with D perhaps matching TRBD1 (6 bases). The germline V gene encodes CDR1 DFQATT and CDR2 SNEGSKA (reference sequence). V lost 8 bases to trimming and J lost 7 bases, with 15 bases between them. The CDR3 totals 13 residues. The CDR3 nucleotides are TGCAGTTCCTCAGGGGTGGGAAATTCACCCCTCCACTTT. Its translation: CSSSGVGNSPLHF.

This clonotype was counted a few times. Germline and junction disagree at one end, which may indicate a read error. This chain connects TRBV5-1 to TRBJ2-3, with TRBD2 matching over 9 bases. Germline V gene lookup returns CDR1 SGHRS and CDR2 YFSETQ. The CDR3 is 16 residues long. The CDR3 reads CASSLGGTSRADTQFF. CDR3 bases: TGCGCCAGCAGCTTGGGGGGGACTAGCCGGGCGGATACGCAGTTTTTT.

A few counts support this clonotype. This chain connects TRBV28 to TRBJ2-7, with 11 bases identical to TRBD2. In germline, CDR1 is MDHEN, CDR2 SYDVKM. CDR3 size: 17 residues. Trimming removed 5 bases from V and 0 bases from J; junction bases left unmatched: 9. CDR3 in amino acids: CASSRNSGRVRSYEQYF. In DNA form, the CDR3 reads TGTGCCAGCAGTAGAAATAGCGGGAGGGTTCGCTCCTACGAGCAGTACTTC.

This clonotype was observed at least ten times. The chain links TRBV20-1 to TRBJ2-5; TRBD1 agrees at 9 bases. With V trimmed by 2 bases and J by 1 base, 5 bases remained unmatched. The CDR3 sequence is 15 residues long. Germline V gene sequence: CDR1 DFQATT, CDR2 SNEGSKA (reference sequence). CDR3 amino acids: CSARLGQGRQETQYF. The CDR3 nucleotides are TGCAGTGCTAGATTGGGACAGGGCCGCCAAGAGACCCAGTACTTC.

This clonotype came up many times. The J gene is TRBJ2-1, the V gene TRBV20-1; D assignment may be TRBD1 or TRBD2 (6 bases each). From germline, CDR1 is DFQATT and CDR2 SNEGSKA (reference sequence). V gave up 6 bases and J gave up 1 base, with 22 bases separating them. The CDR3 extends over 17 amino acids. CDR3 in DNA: TGCAGTGCACCAATGGAAGGGGGGACACCTTCCTACAATGAGCAGTTCTTC. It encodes CSAPMEGGTPSYNEQFF.

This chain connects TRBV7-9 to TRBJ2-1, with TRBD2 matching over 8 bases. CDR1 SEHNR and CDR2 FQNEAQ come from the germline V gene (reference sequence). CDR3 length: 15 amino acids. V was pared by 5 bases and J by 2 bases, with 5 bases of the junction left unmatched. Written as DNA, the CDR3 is TGTGCCAGCAGCGCCGGACTAGCCCCCTACAATGAGCAGTTCTTC. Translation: CASSAGLAPYNEQFF.

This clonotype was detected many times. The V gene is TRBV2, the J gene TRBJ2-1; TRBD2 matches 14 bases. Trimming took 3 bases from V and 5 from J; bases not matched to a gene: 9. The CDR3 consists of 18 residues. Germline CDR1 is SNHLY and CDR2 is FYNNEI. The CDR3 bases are TGTGCCAGCAGTGATACCGGGACTAGCGGGAGTTTAAACAATGAGCAGTTCTTC. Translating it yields CASSDTGTSGSLNNEQFF.

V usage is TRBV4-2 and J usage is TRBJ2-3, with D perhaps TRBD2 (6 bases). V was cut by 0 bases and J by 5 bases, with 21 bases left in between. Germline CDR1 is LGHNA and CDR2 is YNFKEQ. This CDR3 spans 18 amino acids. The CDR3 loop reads CASSQDLVRDLAGDTQYF. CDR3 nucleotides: TGTGCCAGCAGCCAAGATCTTGTGCGGGACCTCGCCGGAGATACGCAGTATTTT.

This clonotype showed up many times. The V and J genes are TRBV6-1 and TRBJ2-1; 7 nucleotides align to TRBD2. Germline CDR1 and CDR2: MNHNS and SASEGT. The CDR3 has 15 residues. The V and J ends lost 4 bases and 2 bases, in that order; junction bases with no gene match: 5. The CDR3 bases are TGTGCCAGCAGTGGTATGGGGGGGACCTACAATGAGCAGTTCTTC. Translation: CASSGMGGTYNEQFF.

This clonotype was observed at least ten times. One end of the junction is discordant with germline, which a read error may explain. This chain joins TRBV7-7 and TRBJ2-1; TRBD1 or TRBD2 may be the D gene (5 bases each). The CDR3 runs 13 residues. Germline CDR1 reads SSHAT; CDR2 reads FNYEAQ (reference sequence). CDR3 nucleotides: TGTGCTAGCAGCTTATCTGGGGGTAATGAGCAGTTCTTC. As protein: CASSLSGGNEQFF.

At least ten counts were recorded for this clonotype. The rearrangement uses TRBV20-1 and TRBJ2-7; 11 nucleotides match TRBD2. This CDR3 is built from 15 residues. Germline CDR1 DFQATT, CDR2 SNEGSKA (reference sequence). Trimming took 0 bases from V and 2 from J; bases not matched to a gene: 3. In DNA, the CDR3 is TGCAGTGCTAGAGATCGGACTAGCGGGCCCTACGAGCAGTACTTC. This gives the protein CSARDRTSGPYEQYF.

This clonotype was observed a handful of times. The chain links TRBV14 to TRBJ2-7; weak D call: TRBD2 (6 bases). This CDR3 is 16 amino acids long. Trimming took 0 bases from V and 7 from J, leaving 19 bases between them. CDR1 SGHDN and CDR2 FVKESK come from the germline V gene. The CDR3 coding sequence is TGTGCCAGCAGCCAAGATTGGCGGGGAAGTCTACGGGAGCAGTACTTC. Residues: CASSQDWRGSLREQYF.

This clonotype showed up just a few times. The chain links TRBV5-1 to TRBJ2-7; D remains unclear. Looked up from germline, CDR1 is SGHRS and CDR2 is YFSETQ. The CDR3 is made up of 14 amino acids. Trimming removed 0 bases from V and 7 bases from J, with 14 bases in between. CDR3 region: CASSLEGHPGEQYF. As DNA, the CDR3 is TGCGCCAGCAGCTTGGAGGGTCATCCGGGTGAGCAGTACTTC.